What follows describes a single TCR beta chain. This sample is part of a study of cytomegalovirus exposure and HLA in healthy donors. The protocol was immunoSEQ multiplex PCR, while the TCRdb copy is restricted to in-frame clones and leaves out a portion. The sample lists roughly 300,000 clones, more than 75% occurring once. V shed 5 bases and J shed 10 bases, with 17 bases lying between them. The CDR3 covers 13 residues. Germline CDR1 SEHNR, CDR2 FQNEAQ (reference sequence). This receptor was taken from a woman aged 18-30 years in good health and CMV-seronegative. The sample consisted of PBMCs. This chain links TRBV7-9 with TRBJ1-1; perhaps TRBD1 as D (5 bases). CDR3 sequence: CASSPTGLLGAFF. The CDR3 coding sequence is TGTGCCAGCAGCCCCACGGGACTACTTGGAGCTTTCTTT.